The rows below give T cell receptor beta chains drawn from one sample of a study of chronic HIV infection and antiretroviral therapy. Each CDR3 protein gets one entry after TCRdb re-called the 5' RACE reads with MiXCR. The top ten hold under 3% of the sample, which has tens of thousands of distinct CDR3 sequences, roughly 8.7% seen once. What was sequenced was peripheral blood. These receptors were obtained from an adult who had HIV and had not received antiretroviral therapy, or was an uninfected healthy control (not recorded which). The CDR3 runs from the conserved cysteine through the conserved F or W. D genes are given only for firm matches. Clone sizes are given selectively: once, few, many, or a class where the clone is expanded.

>TRBJ1-5|TRBV12-5|TRBD1|few
CASGFTGGHQPQHF
TGTGCTAGTGGTTTCACAGGGGGCCATCAGCCCCAGCATTTT
>TRBJ2-1|TRBV5-1|TRBD1|many
CASSWDSPTYNEQFF
TGCGCCAGCAGCTGGGACAGCCCCACCTACAATGAGCAGTTCTTC
>TRBJ2-2|TRBV27|.|.
CASSSLGGMYTGELFF
TGTGCCAGCAGTTCCCTAGGGGGGATGTACACCGGGGAGCTGTTTTTT
>TRBJ1-6|TRBV9|.|.
CASSVKGSSSYNSPLHF
TGTGCCAGCAGCGTAAAAGGCTCTAGCTCCTATAATTCACCCCTCCACTTT
>TRBJ1-5|TRBV6-2/TRBV6-3|.|few
CASSNQGGNQPQHF
TGTGCCAGCAGCAATCAGGGTGGCAATCAGCCCCAGCATTTT
>TRBJ2-5|TRBV7-6|.|many
CASSPTGGAETQYF
TGTGCCAGCAGCCCGACAGGAGGAGCAGAGACCCAGTACTTC
>TRBJ2-5|TRBV7-4|.|many
CASSFMQGPQETQYF
TGTGCCAGCAGCTTCATGCAGGGTCCACAAGAGACCCAGTACTTC
>TRBJ2-6|TRBV7-6|TRBD1|many
CASSLPGTGSGANVLTF
TGTGCCAGCAGCTTACCCGGGACAGGCTCTGGGGCCAACGTCCTGACTTTC
>TRBJ2-2|TRBV12-3/TRBV12-4|.|many
CASSRTQTGELFF
TGTGCCAGCAGTCGCACCCAGACCGGGGAGCTGTTTTTT
>TRBJ1-2|TRBV4-2|.|.
CASSQEMGTYGYTF
TGTGCCAGCAGCCAAGAAATGGGAACCTATGGCTACACCTTC
>TRBJ2-2|TRBV6-4|.|medium-sized
CASSERDTGELFF
TGTGCCAGCAGTGAGCGGGACACCGGGGAGCTGTTTTTT
>TRBJ1-4|TRBV7-9|.|.
CASIQGEKLFF
TGTGCCAGCATCCAGGGTGAAAAACTGTTTTTT
>TRBJ1-2|TRBV6-5|TRBD1|many
CASRTGGKVDGYTF
TGTGCCAGCAGGACAGGGGGGAAGGTGGATGGCTACACCTTC
>TRBJ2-2|TRBV7-2|TRBD1|few
CASSTKTGLTGELFF
TGTGCCAGCAGCACTAAGACAGGGTTGACCGGGGAGCTGTTTTTT
>TRBJ1-4|TRBV2|.|many
CASSEAGSTNEKLFF
TGTGCCAGCAGTGAAGCAGGGTCAACTAATGAAAAACTGTTTTTT
>TRBJ2-7|TRBV7-9|TRBD2|.
CASSTLAGGHEQYF
TGTGCCAGCAGCACACTAGCGGGGGGCCACGAGCAGTACTTC
>TRBJ2-1|TRBV29-1|.|.
CSVEDGTESSYNEQFF
TGCAGCGTTGAAGATGGAACCGAGAGCTCCTACAATGAGCAGTTCTTC